What follows are 5 T cell receptor beta chains derived from one specimen sequenced in a study of shared clonotypes between healthy human individuals. Data came from immunoSEQ multiplex PCR; TCRdb stores just in-frame clones and leaves some out. The sample has approximately 2,200,000 clones, roughly 91% seen once. Naive CD8 cells lacked CD45RO and underwent positive selection for CCR7, leaving out terminally differentiated effector memory CD45RA+ cells. The sequencing sample was made of naive CD8+ T cells from PBMCs. The receptors here all came from a man aged 18 to 35 in good health. Some clones in this sample may be carry-over from other donors' samples.

This clone appeared once. The DNA for the CDR3 is TGTGCCAGCAGCCCCGTCACAGAATTCACAGATACGCAGTATTTT. This sequence encodes CASSPVTEFTDTQYF. The chain uses TRBV7-9 and TRBJ2-3; D is unresolved. Per the germline V gene, CDR1 is SEHNR and CDR2 is FQNEAQ (reference sequence). Trimming cost V 5 bases and J 2 bases, with 14 bases left between them. This CDR3 is 15 amino acids long.

CDR3 sequence (DNA): TGTGCCAGTAGCCCCGAATGGTTTGGTGAGCAGTTCTTC. This codes for CASSPEWFGEQFF. The chain carries TRBV19 and TRBJ2-1; D is undetermined. Trimming removed 6 bases at V and 9 bases at J, with 15 bases between. The germline CDR1 and CDR2 sequences are LNHDA and SQIVND (reference sequence). This CDR3 contains 13 residues. Full variable domain (remainder filled in from reference TRBV19 and TRBJ2-1): DGGITQSPKYLFRKEGQNVTLSCEQNLNHDAMYWYRQDPGQGLRLIYYSQIVNDFQKGDIAEGYSVSREKKESFPLTVTSAQKNPTAFYLCASSPEWFGEQFFGPGTRLTVL.

This clone was observed once. CDR3 coding DNA: TGTGCCAGCAGGTTGGGTTTGGAGACCCAGTACTTC. This gives the protein CASRLGLETQYF. The chain links TRBV7-9 to TRBJ2-5; D is ambiguous. Germline CDR1 is SEHNR and CDR2 is FQNEAQ (reference sequence). The CDR3 loop spans 12 amino acids. V lost 6 bases and J 5 bases, leaving 10 bases between the germline ends.

This clone was detected once. V gene TRBV5-8 combines with J gene TRBJ1-3; D may be TRBD1 (6 bases). V was cut by 4 bases and J by 3 bases, with 14 bases left in between. Germline CDR1 is SGHTS and CDR2 is YDEGEE. CDR3 size: 15 residues. The CDR3: CASSGGGRHGNTIYF. Written as DNA, the CDR3 is TGTGCCAGCAGCGGGGGCGGGAGACATGGAAACACCATATATTTT. The full variable domain, rest sourced from reference TRBV5-8 and TRBJ1-3, is EAGVTQSPTHLIKTRGQQATLRCSPISGHTSVYWYQQALGLGLQFLLWYDEGEERNRGNFPPRFSGRQFPNYSSELNVNALELEDSALYLCASSGGGRHGNTIYFGEGSWLTVV.

V gene TRBV27 combines with J gene TRBJ2-1; TRBD1 matches at 10 bases. The CDR3 sequence is 16 residues long. Trimming took 2 bases from V and 8 from J; bases not matched to a gene: 9. Germline CDR1 MNHEY, CDR2 SMNVEV (reference sequence). The CDR3 is CASSLGFGTGEHEQFF. DNA of the CDR3: TGTGCCAGCAGTTTAGGGTTCGGGACAGGGGAACATGAGCAGTTCTTC.